This note documents a single T cell receptor (beta chain) sequence. The CDR3 loop spans 14 amino acids. CDR1 is GTSNPN and CDR2 is SVGIG in the germline V gene (reference sequence). V lost 3 bases and J lost 4, with 15 bases in between. The data derive from a study of blood T cell repertoires in COVID-19. Study-level background: COVID-19 samples collected from the United States, Italy and Spain covered acute and convalescent phases. T cells, B-cell-depleted T cells, or PBMCs supplied cDNA or gDNA.

Per the authors' pipeline: Nucleated cell counts were estimated from reference gene primer amplification. Profiling relied on immunoSEQ multiplex PCR, and the TCRdb table lists in-frame clones only, not all of them. The D gene and trimming were derived from the DNA, and the V and J assignments and clone size from that table. Of roughly 150,000 clones listed, roughly 91% were seen once; the top ten hold around 2.9%. Sequences were obtained from peripheral blood. The chain combines TRBV30 with TRBJ1-2; the D is unclear. This clonotype was obtained from a man between 60 and 75 years old with active or convalescent COVID-19. The CDR3 DNA is TGTGCCTGGAGCCTCCCCGGGAGGAGCTATGGCTACACCTTC. This sequence encodes CAWSLPGRSYGYTF.